Listed below are T cell receptor beta chains from one sample, sequenced in a study of cytomegalovirus exposure and HLA in healthy donors. Produced via immunoSEQ multiplex PCR; TCRdb's table is partial and in-frame only. The sample contains around 140,000 clones, around 80% of which appear only once. Sequenced material: PBMCs. These receptor sequences come from a man aged 40-49 years in good health and CMV-seronegative. The CDR3 runs from the conserved cysteine through the conserved F or W. A D gene is named only where the DNA matches it firmly. Clone size is given for some rows only: seen once, a few or many times, or a class if the clone is expanded.

>TRBD1|TRBJ1-2|few|TRBV7-9
TGTGCCAGCAGCACGGGACAGACAAACTATGGCTACACCTTC
CASSTGQTNYGYTF
>NA|TRBJ2-3|NA|TRBV5-5
TGTGCCAGCAGCTTGGGGGGGGCAGATACGCAGTATTTT
CASSLGGADTQYF
>NA|TRBJ2-7|NA|TRBV7-2
TGTGCCAGCAGCTTAGGATGGACTCCAAAACGCGAGCAGTACTTC
CASSLGWTPKREQYF
>NA|TRBJ1-6|NA|TRBV9
TGTGCCAGCAGCGTAGTAGACACTTCAAATTCACCCCTCCACTTT
CASSVVDTSNSPLHF
>TRBD2|TRBJ2-3|NA|TRBV5-1
TGCGCCAGCAGCCCCGGGACTAGCGCAGATACGCAGTATTTT
CASSPGTSADTQYF
>TRBD1|TRBJ2-1|NA|TRBV7-3
TGTGCCACCGCGCCAGGGGGAGAGCACAATGAGCAGTTCTTC
CATAPGGEHNEQFF
>TRBD1|TRBJ2-7|once|TRBV6-4
TGTGCCAGCAGCTGGACCCCGACAGGGGTTTGGGAGCAGTACTTC
CASSWTPTGVWEQYF
>NA|TRBJ2-5|NA|TRBV18
TGTGCCAGCTCACCCCCTAGTTTGGAGACCCAGTACTTC
CASSPPSLETQYF
>NA|TRBJ2-7|NA|TRBV4-1
TGCGCCAGCAGCCAACCACAGGGTATTCCCTACGAGCAGTACTTC
CASSQPQGIPYEQYF
>NA|TRBJ2-3|NA|TRBV7-9
TGTGCCAGCAGCTTAGAGTGGTTGGACTCTACGACAGATACGCAGTATTTT
CASSLEWLDSTTDTQYF
>TRBD2|TRBJ2-2|NA|TRBV27
TGTGCCAGCAGTTTATGGGCTAGCGGGGGGCTCTACACCGGGGAGCTGTTTTTT
CASSLWASGGLYTGELFF
>NA|TRBJ2-7|NA|TRBV5-1
TGCGCCAGCAGCTTGGATCCGGGGAGCTCCTACGAGCAGTACTTC
CASSLDPGSSYEQYF
>TRBD1|TRBJ1-5|NA|TRBV7-8
TGTGCCAGCAGCTTAGAGGGAACAGGGGTGGGCAATCAGCCCCAGCATTTT
CASSLEGTGVGNQPQHF
>NA|TRBJ1-2|NA|TRBV6-1
TGTGCCAGCAGTGAGTTTACGGATGGCTACACCTTC
CASSEFTDGYTF
>TRBD1|TRBJ2-7|NA|TRBV6-5
TGTGCCAGCAGCGTTACAAACAGGGGAAGTGGCGAGCAGTACTTC
CASSVTNRGSGEQYF
>NA|TRBJ1-1|NA|TRBV9
TGTGCCAGCAGCCCCCGGGGGGGGAACACTGAAGCTTTCTTT
CASSPRGGNTEAFF
>NA|TRBJ1-1|few|TRBV5-1
TGCGCCAGCAACAGGGAGAATGGGGACACTGAAGCTTTCTTT
CASNRENGDTEAFF
>NA|TRBJ1-1|NA|TRBV19
TGTGCCAGTAGTCGCTCCCGGGACATGAACACTGAAGCTTTCTTT
CASSRSRDMNTEAFF
>NA|TRBJ1-5|NA|TRBV13
TGTGCCAGCAGCTTAGACGCCGGAGGAGGCAATCAGCCCCAGCATTTT
CASSLDAGGGNQPQHF
>NA|TRBJ1-3|NA|TRBV5-1
TGCGGCAGCAGCCCGACGGTGGGACACTCTGGAAACACCATATATTTT
CGSSPTVGHSGNTIYF